The present T cell receptor beta chain was sequenced within a study of identical twins. Study observations and caveats: The more abundant beta clonotypes in cord blood had fewer insertions, and memory repertoires did not show this. Cross-sectional statistical analysis was relied on for the conclusions, without the same donors being followed. Invariant T cells like MAIT and iNKT could partly confound the zero-insertion analyses.

Template switching added a universal primer site; cDNA carried unique molecular identifiers. Using its own MiXCR run on the 5' RACE reads, TCRdb lists one record per CDR3 protein. The sample carries around 680,000 distinct CDR3 sequences, over 8.5% recorded once. On this clonotype itself: Its antigen is as yet unknown.

The same sample was also used in a study of yellow fever vaccine responses in identical twins.

The material sequenced was PBMCs. The receptor comes from a young woman in good health.

The CDR3: CSAVDRGRFDIQYF. CDR3 in DNA: TGCAGTGCTGTAGACAGGGGGAGGTTTGACATTCAGTACTTC. The chain joins TRBV20-1 to TRBJ2-4; TRBD1 aligns across 9 bases. After removal of 5 bases from V and 8 bases from J, the junction contained 10 bases not matched to a gene. CDR3 length: 14 residues. Germline CDR1 reads DFQATT; CDR2 reads SNEGSKA (reference sequence).